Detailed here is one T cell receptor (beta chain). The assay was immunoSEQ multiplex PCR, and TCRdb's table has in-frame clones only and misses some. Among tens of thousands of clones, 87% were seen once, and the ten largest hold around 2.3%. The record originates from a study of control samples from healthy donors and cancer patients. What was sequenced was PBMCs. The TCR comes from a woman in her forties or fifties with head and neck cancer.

This CDR3 reads CASSFRQGHTEAFF. The CDR3, as DNA: TGTGCCAGCAGCTTTAGACAGGGACACACTGAAGCTTTCTTT. The chain couples TRBV7-9 to TRBJ1-1, with 7 bases fitting TRBD1. V lost 3 bases and J lost 3; bases outside the gene matches: 4. The CDR3 consists of 14 residues. Germline V lookup: CDR1 SEHNR, CDR2 FQNEAQ (reference sequence).